This T cell receptor beta chain was recorded in a study of cytomegalovirus exposure and HLA in healthy donors (TCRdb year 2017). Looking at the study overall: A later analysis indicated that the 95 to 150 validation repertoires were generated on the platform also employed for the approximately 670 repertoires of the first cohort. The study was designed to test whether signatures of past pathogen exposure could be identified by cataloging public T cell receptors. Besides the first cohort of roughly 660 subjects, a separate validation cohort made up of 120 different subjects was used. The study combined high-throughput TCR immunosequencing, statistical association of individual TCRs with disease status, and machine learning to predict cytomegalovirus infection status.

On this clone itself: Its antigen specificity is not known. No qualities accompany the bases; no much larger clone lies one base away.

Receptor amplification or capture employed the immunoSEQ multiplex PCR assay. As for the authors' bioinformatics: To diagnose cytomegalovirus status from the catalog of TCR beta chain sequences, a statistical classification framework was built. This is the immuneACCESS table as TCRdb keeps it, with only in-frame sequences that have V and J called. A part of the clones is gone; compared with another copy, unresolved V genes explain less than half, and the rest is unexplained. V and J calls plus clone size are reproduced from that table; the DNA served to infer D and trimming. The sample records tens of thousands of clones, 89% of which are singletons. The top ten constitute 1% to 1.5% of the sample. Trimming accounts for 9 bases at V and 6 bases at J, while the number of junction bases matched to no gene is 9. The CDR3 holds 14 amino acids from the cysteine to the phenylalanine. Only the CDR3 region is kept as DNA, spanning 42 bases read in frame from base 1. CDR1 and CDR2 were assigned from the germline V gene (reference sequence) as LNHDA and SQIVND.

The investigation overall reported the following: According to the authors, the approach could potentially be generalized to other disease states and immunological phenotypes. A later analysis lacked HLA typing for the validation cohort, so it scored co-occurrence in that cohort across all 120 repertoires. A total of some 180 TCR beta chains were listed by the study as associated with cytomegalovirus. Of the cluster scores, about 94% were above 0 in a later analysis, which found that TCRs clustered in the first cohort also tended to co-occur in the 120 validation repertoires. Most TCR sequences were seen in very few donors, while some public TCRs were found in many individuals. In vitro tests confirmed that a few of the cytomegalovirus-associated TCR beta chains recognize cytomegalovirus antigens. In both the original and validation cohorts, the classifier was reported to diagnose cytomegalovirus status with high specificity and sensitivity.

Donors formed part of the validation cohort, which comprised 120 subjects and was distinct from the first cohort of 550 to 850 subjects. This clonotype originated in a woman aged 18-35 years in good health and CMV-seronegative. Sequenced material: PBMCs. The rearranged chain carries TRBV19 and TRBJ2-2, and 8 junction bases match TRBD1. This receptor has the CDR3 CASSGQGDAGELFF. DNA sequence: TGTGCCAGCAGCGGACAGGGTGACGCCGGGGAGCTGTTTTTT. With the portions outside the CDR3 filled from the reference TRBV19 and TRBJ2-2 genes, the complete variable region becomes DGGITQSPKYLFRKEGQNVTLSCEQNLNHDAMYWYRQDPGQGLRLIYYSQIVNDFQKGDIAEGYSVSREKKESFPLTVTSAQKNPTAFYLCASSGQGDAGELFFGEGSRLTVL.